These T cell receptor beta chains were read from a single sample in a study of blood T cell repertoires in COVID-19. Measured with immunoSEQ multiplex PCR; TCRdb has only the in-frame clones, and not every one. The table includes 150,000 or so clones, over 65% detected once. The specimen sequenced was PBMCs or T cells enriched from blood (not recorded which). The receptor source for this set is a woman in her 50s who had recovered from COVID-19. The CDR3 runs from the conserved cysteine through the conserved F or W. Fields, in order: J gene, V gene, D gene, clone size, CDR3 DNA, CDR3 protein. D genes are given only for firm matches. Rows give clone size only sometimes, using once, few, many, or a class for an expanded clone.

J gene: TRBJ1-4
V gene: TRBV18
D gene: .
clone size: .
CDR3 DNA: TGTGCCAGCTCACCGGATGCGGGAGCGGATAATGAAAAACTGTTTTTT
CDR3 protein: CASSPDAGADNEKLFF

J gene: TRBJ1-5
V gene: TRBV4-1
D gene: TRBD1
clone size: .
CDR3 DNA: TGCGCCAGCAGCCAAGAAGGGGGGACAGGGGGAAGCAATCAGCCCCAGCATTTT
CDR3 protein: CASSQEGGTGGSNQPQHF

J gene: TRBJ1-3
V gene: TRBV29-1
D gene: .
clone size: few
CDR3 DNA: TGCAGCGTTGTGTGGGGGCAAGGAAACACCATATATTTT
CDR3 protein: CSVVWGQGNTIYF

J gene: TRBJ2-4
V gene: TRBV19
D gene: TRBD1
clone size: .
CDR3 DNA: TGTGCCACCTCATTGGGACAGGATGTAGCCAAAAACATTCAGTACTTC
CDR3 protein: CATSLGQDVAKNIQYF

J gene: TRBJ1-2
V gene: TRBV7-9
D gene: TRBD1
clone size: few
CDR3 DNA: TGTGCCAGCAGCCAATGGACAGGAGCTAACTATGGCTACACCTTC
CDR3 protein: CASSQWTGANYGYTF

J gene: TRBJ1-2
V gene: TRBV7-9
D gene: TRBD1
clone size: .
CDR3 DNA: TGTGCCAGCAGCTCGTCGGGACAGAACTATGGCTACACCTTC
CDR3 protein: CASSSSGQNYGYTF

J gene: TRBJ2-5
V gene: TRBV5-1
D gene: TRBD2
clone size: once
CDR3 DNA: TGCGCCAGCAGCTTGTATCGGTCCGGGGGGACCCAAGAGACCCAGTACTTC
CDR3 protein: CASSLYRSGGTQETQYF

J gene: TRBJ1-2
V gene: TRBV3-1/TRBV3-2
D gene: .
clone size: few
CDR3 DNA: TGTGCCAGCAGCCAAGAGAACATGGCTAACTATGGCTACACCTTC
CDR3 protein: CASSQENMANYGYTF

J gene: TRBJ2-1
V gene: TRBV19
D gene: .
clone size: .
CDR3 DNA: TGTGCCAGTAGTGCGACAGGTAGCGAGCAGTTCTTC
CDR3 protein: CASSATGSEQFF

J gene: TRBJ2-7
V gene: TRBV5-4
D gene: .
clone size: .
CDR3 DNA: TGTGCCAGCAGTTACGGTGGGGGGATCTCCTACGAGCAGTACTTC
CDR3 protein: CASSYGGGISYEQYF

J gene: TRBJ2-1
V gene: TRBV28
D gene: TRBD1
clone size: .
CDR3 DNA: TGTGCCAGCAGTCCGTGGGACAGGGGGACGAATGAGCAGTTCTTC
CDR3 protein: CASSPWDRGTNEQFF

J gene: TRBJ2-7
V gene: TRBV19
D gene: .
clone size: once
CDR3 DNA: TGTGCCAGTAGTATAGGGCAGAACTACGAGCAGTACTTC
CDR3 protein: CASSIGQNYEQYF

J gene: TRBJ1-4
V gene: TRBV5-1
D gene: TRBD1
clone size: .
CDR3 DNA: TGCGCCAGCAGCTTGGTCGAGGGGGCGCGGGAAAAACTGTTTTTT
CDR3 protein: CASSLVEGAREKLFF

J gene: TRBJ1-1
V gene: TRBV30
D gene: .
clone size: .
CDR3 DNA: TGTGCCTGGAGCCCTGGGGAGGGGACAACAGAAGCTTTCTTT
CDR3 protein: CAWSPGEGTTEAFF

J gene: TRBJ1-4
V gene: TRBV12-3/TRBV12-4
D gene: TRBD1
clone size: .
CDR3 DNA: TGTGCCAGTTCAGACAGGGGGAGGGAAAAACTGTTTTTT
CDR3 protein: CASSDRGREKLFF

J gene: TRBJ1-1
V gene: TRBV28
D gene: .
clone size: once
CDR3 DNA: TGTGCCAGCAGTTTAGGAGGGAACACTGAAGCTTTCTTT
CDR3 protein: CASSLGGNTEAFF

J gene: TRBJ2-2
V gene: TRBV18
D gene: .
clone size: .
CDR3 DNA: TGTGCCAGCTCACCACCTTCGGGAACCGGGGAGCTGTTTTTT
CDR3 protein: CASSPPSGTGELFF

J gene: TRBJ1-1
V gene: TRBV12-5
D gene: TRBD1
clone size: .
CDR3 DNA: TGTGCTAGTGGTTTGGGACAGGGAGCAGCTTTCTTT
CDR3 protein: CASGLGQGAAFF

J gene: TRBJ1-4
V gene: TRBV2
D gene: .
clone size: .
CDR3 DNA: TGTGCCAGCAGTGTAGTGAGCAAACTGTTTTTT
CDR3 protein: CASSVVSKLFF

J gene: TRBJ1-3
V gene: TRBV10-1
D gene: .
clone size: .
CDR3 DNA: TGCGCCAGCAGTGACCTGCGGGGCATCTCTGGAAACACCATATATTTT
CDR3 protein: CASSDLRGISGNTIYF

J gene: TRBJ2-5
V gene: TRBV7-7
D gene: TRBD2
clone size: .
CDR3 DNA: TGTGCCAGCAGCTTGCGGGGGGGTACCCAAGAGACCCAGTACTTC
CDR3 protein: CASSLRGGTQETQYF